The 10 T cell receptor beta chains below come from one sample, sequenced in a study of response to subunit inactivated influenza vaccine. TCRdb passed the RT-PCR reads through MiXCR, listing each CDR3 protein once. The repertoire holds just under 550,000 distinct CDR3 sequences, approximately 24% seen once, with 2.5% to 3.5% in the top ten. These data were also filed under a second study, of T cells expressing NK-cell markers. According to that study: UMI-tagged 5'RACE template switching yielded the TCR beta cDNA.

The specimen was CD4+ T cells sorted from PBMCs, collected 11 to 12 days after vaccination. These receptors were taken from a man aged 50 to 59 who received an inactivated influenza vaccine.

This clonotype has only a few counts. This rearrangement joins TRBV6-2 or TRBV6-3 to TRBJ1-1; perhaps TRBD1 as D (5 bases). V lost 6 bases and J 6 bases, leaving 17 bases between the germline ends. This CDR3 is built from 14 residues. Per germline, CDR1 MNHEY and CDR2 SVGEGT. This chain's CDR3 is CASSSPGRGAEAFF. In DNA form, the CDR3 reads TGTGCCAGCAGCTCACCGGGGCGTGGGGCTGAAGCTTTCTTT.

This clonotype was seen a few times. The CDR3 DNA sequence: TGTGCCAGCAGCTTACTTAGCGGGAAGCCCTACGAGCAGTACTTC. As protein: CASSLLSGKPYEQYF. J is TRBJ2-7 and V is TRBV7-2; 8 nucleotides align to TRBD2. This CDR3 has 15 residues. CDR1 and CDR2 from the germline V gene are SGHTA and FQGNSA. J was trimmed by 2 bases and V by 2 bases; bases with no gene match: 5. The variable domain in full, completed from reference TRBV7-2 and TRBJ2-7, reads GAGVSQSPSNKVTEKGKDVELRCDPISGHTALYWYRQSLGQGLEFLIYFQGNSAPDKSGLPSDRFSAERTGGSVSTLTIQRTQQEDSAVYLCASSLLSGKPYEQYFGPGTRLTVT.

CDR3 loop: CASNPWRNQPQHF. As DNA, the CDR3 is TGTGCCAGCAACCCCTGGCGCAATCAGCCCCAGCATTTT. J is TRBJ1-5 and V is TRBV6-6, with no clear D. The CDR3 consists of 13 residues. The V end was cut by 7 bases, the J end by 2 bases, with 9 bases between. Per germline, CDR1 MNHNY and CDR2 SVGAGI (reference sequence).

The V gene is TRBV3-1, the J gene TRBJ2-3, with D tentatively TRBD1 (6 bases). The germline V gene has CDR1 LGHDT and CDR2 YNNKEL (reference sequence). V was shortened by 3 bases and J by 0 bases, with 10 bases between the two germline ends. The CDR3 totals 15 residues. For the CDR3, the DNA is TGTGCCAGCAGCCACTTGGACAGAAGCACAGATACGCAGTATTTT. Encoded protein: CASSHLDRSTDTQYF.

The gene calls are TRBV3-1 and TRBJ2-1; 12 positions match TRBD2. This CDR3 has 16 amino acids. In germline, CDR1 is LGHDT, CDR2 YNNKEL (reference sequence). With V trimmed by 5 bases and J by 5 bases, 7 bases remained unmatched. The CDR3 DNA sequence: TGTGCCAGCAGCTGGGAGACTAGCGGGAGTCACAATGAGCAGTTCTTC. It yields the protein CASSWETSGSHNEQFF.

The table lists this clonotype with a few counts. The chain uses TRBV7-2 and TRBJ2-1; D is undetermined. CDR3 length equals 13 residues. V dropped 5 bases and J dropped 5 bases, with 10 bases sitting between them. Germline lookup yields CDR1 SGHTA and CDR2 FQGNSA. CDR3 DNA sequence: TGTGCCAGCAGCAGACGGCAAAACAATGAGCAGTTCTTC. Protein sequence: CASSRRQNNEQFF.

The V call is TRBV5-1, the J call TRBJ2-1; D gene uncertain. CDR1 and CDR2 from the germline V gene are SGHRS and YFSETQ. Trimming pared 1 base from V and 7 bases from J, leaving 12 bases between. There are 14 residues in the CDR3. The CDR3 protein is CASSLYFGTNEQFF. The CDR3 region has the DNA TGCGCCAGCAGCTTGTATTTCGGTACGAATGAGCAGTTCTTC.

The rearrangement uses TRBV24-1 and TRBJ2-1; tentatively, D is TRBD2 (5 bases). V gave up 6 bases and J gave up 4 bases, with 18 bases separating them. Germline V gives CDR1 KGHDR, CDR2 SFDVKD. This CDR3 contains 16 residues. The CDR3 nucleotides read TGTGCCACCAGTCCCGCAGTGGGAGTCCTATACAATGAGCAGTTCTTC. Its protein product is CATSPAVGVLYNEQFF.

This clonotype was seen ten or more times. The chain couples TRBV15 to TRBJ2-7; 10 bases align to TRBD2. Germline assignment: CDR1 LNHNV and CDR2 YYDKDF (reference sequence). The CDR3 consists of 14 residues. Losses at the gene ends were 6 bases for V and 4 bases for J; bases not matched to a gene: 6. As DNA, the CDR3 is TGTGCCACCAGTCCAAGGACTAGCGGTTACGAGCAGTACTTC. Translation: CATSPRTSGYEQYF. The whole variable domain, filled in from reference TRBV15 and TRBJ2-7, reads DAMVIQNPRYQVTQFGKPVTLSCSQTLNHNVMYWYQQKSSQAPKLLFHYYDKDFNNEADTPDNFQSRRPNTSFCFLDIRSPGLGDTAMYLCATSPRTSGYEQYFGPGTRLTVT.

The gene calls are TRBV23-1 and TRBJ2-1; D is ambiguous. TRBV23-1 carries the ORF label, with uncertain function. The germline V and J ends were trimmed by 3 bases and 0 bases, with 18 bases remaining between them. The CDR3 has 18 amino acids. The CDR3 spells CASSHPRLLTVSYNEQFF. In nucleotides, the CDR3 is TGCGCCAGCAGTCACCCCAGACTTCTAACCGTCTCCTACAATGAGCAGTTCTTC.